This TCR beta chain was identified in a study of blood T cell repertoires in COVID-19. Study context: Acute and convalescent COVID-19 samples came from the United States, Italy and Spain.

Methods used by the authors: Researchers report that nucleated cell counts were estimated from reference gene primer amplification. Data came from immunoSEQ multiplex PCR; TCRdb stores just in-frame clones and leaves some out. From that table come the V and J calls and clone size; the DNA was used to work out D and trimming. Here the sample spans roughly 260,000 clones, 75% to 90% being singletons. Participant-given clinical history determined each cohort assignment. The V gene's germline CDR1 is MNHEY and CDR2 SVGEGT. The CDR3 sequence is 13 residues long. Trimming took off 1 base at V and 5 bases at J, with 9 bases between the two ends.

The sequence was collected from a woman between 25 and 40 years old with acute COVID-19. V is TRBV6-2 or TRBV6-3 and J is TRBJ2-7; D unresolved. The sample comprised PBMCs or T cells enriched from blood (not recorded which). CDR3 sequence: CASSYFSPDEQYF. The CDR3 nucleotides read TGTGCCAGCAGTTACTTTTCTCCGGACGAGCAGTACTTC.